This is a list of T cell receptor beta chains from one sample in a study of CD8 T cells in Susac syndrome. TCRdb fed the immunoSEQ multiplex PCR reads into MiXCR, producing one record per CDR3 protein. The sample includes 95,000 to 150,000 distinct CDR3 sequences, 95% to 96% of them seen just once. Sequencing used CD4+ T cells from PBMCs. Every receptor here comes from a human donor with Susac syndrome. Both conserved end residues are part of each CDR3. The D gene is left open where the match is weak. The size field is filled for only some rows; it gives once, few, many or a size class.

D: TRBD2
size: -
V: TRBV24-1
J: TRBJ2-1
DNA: TGTGCCACCAGCTCCGGGACTAGCGGGAAGACTGAGCAGTTCTTC
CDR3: CATSSGTSGKTEQFF

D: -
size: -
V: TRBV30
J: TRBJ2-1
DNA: TGTGCCTGGAGTGTACGGGGAGGCAGTGGTGAGCAGTTCTTC
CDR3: CAWSVRGGSGEQFF

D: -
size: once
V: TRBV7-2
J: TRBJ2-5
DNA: TGTGCCAGCAGCCCTATTTGGGAGACCCAGTACTTC
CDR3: CASSPIWETQYF

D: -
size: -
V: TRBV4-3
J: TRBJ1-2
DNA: TGCGCCAGCAGCCAAGACCAAGCAGCAGCCCGCTATGGCTACACCTTC
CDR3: CASSQDQAAARYGYTF

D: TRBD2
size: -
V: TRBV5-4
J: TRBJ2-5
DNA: TGTGCCAGCAGTTCGGGACTAGCGGGAGGAGAGACCCAGTACTTC
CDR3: CASSSGLAGGETQYF

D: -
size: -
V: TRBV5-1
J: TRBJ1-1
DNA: TGCGCCAGCAGCTCCGGACAGAGAACGAACACTGAAGCTTTCTTT
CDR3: CASSSGQRTNTEAFF

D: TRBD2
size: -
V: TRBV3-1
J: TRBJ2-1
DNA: TGTGCCAGCAGCCCCAATCTTATGGGACTAGCGGGCAATGAGCAGTTCTTC
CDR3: CASSPNLMGLAGNEQFF

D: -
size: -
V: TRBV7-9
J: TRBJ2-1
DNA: TGTGCCAGCACATCGGAGGGCCCGCGTGAGCAGTTCTTC
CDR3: CASTSEGPREQFF

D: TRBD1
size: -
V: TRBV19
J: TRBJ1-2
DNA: TGTGCCAGTAGTATGGCCAGGGGGCACTATGGCTACACCTTC
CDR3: CASSMARGHYGYTF

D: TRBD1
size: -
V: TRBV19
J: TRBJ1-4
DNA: TGTGCCAGTAGGACGGGCGGTCAACAGGGGAAAAATGAAAAACTGTTTTTT
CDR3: CASRTGGQQGKNEKLFF

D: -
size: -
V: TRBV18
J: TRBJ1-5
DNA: TGTGCCAGCTCACCACTTAGGGGCGACCAGCCCCAGCATTTT
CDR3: CASSPLRGDQPQHF

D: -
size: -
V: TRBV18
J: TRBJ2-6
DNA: TGTGCCAGCTCAGGAACAGGGCTAGGGGCCAACGTCCTGACTTTC
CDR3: CASSGTGLGANVLTF

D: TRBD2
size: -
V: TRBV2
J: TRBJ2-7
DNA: TGTGCCAGCGAGGGACTAGCGGAGGAGCAGTACTTC
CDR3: CASEGLAEEQYF

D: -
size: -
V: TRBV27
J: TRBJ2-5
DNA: TGTGCCAGCACGCTGAGTGGGGGGGCCGGCGAGACCCAGTACTTC
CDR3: CASTLSGGAGETQYF